One and the same sample provided the 5 T cell receptor beta chains below, sequenced in a study of blood T cell repertoires in COVID-19. Clones were read by immunoSEQ multiplex PCR, and TCRdb kept only the in-frame ones, dropping some. The sample gives fewer than 15,000 clones, around 94% of which show up once; under 9% is in the top ten. Specimen: peripheral blood. The receptors here all came from a human donor with active COVID-19. The donor label of this sample is uncertain.

V is TRBV11-2 and J is TRBJ1-1; D gene uncertain. Trimming took off 3 bases at V and 2 bases at J, with 13 bases between the two ends. The germline V gene has CDR1 SGHAT and CDR2 FQNNGV. The CDR3 spans 15 residues. The CDR3 bases are TGTGCCAGCAGCTTTTCGGCGGGGAAAAACACTGAAGCTTTCTTT. This codes for CASSFSAGKNTEAFF. The variable domain in full, completed from reference TRBV11-2 and TRBJ1-1, reads EAGVAQSPRYKIIEKRQSVAFWCNPISGHATLYWYQQILGQGPKLLIQFQNNGVVDDSQLPKDRFSAERLKGVDSTLKIQPAKLEDSAVYLCASSFSAGKNTEAFFGQGTRLTVV.

This clone was recorded a few times. The rearrangement uses TRBV7-2 and TRBJ2-6; TRBD1 aligns across 9 bases. The CDR3 runs 18 residues. Germline-derived CDR1 and CDR2 are SGHTA and FQGNSA. J gave up 2 bases and V 4 bases, and 9 bases lay outside the gene matches. In DNA form, the CDR3 reads TGTGCCAGCAGCTCCCCGGGACAGGGTATCGCTGGGGCCAACGTCCTGACTTTC. Translation: CASSSPGQGIAGANVLTF.

The chain combines TRBV30 with TRBJ2-7, with 10 bases aligning to TRBD1. V dropped 8 bases and J dropped 2; count of bases not matched to a gene: 9. The CDR3 covers 14 residues. Germline V gene sequence: CDR1 GTSNPN, CDR2 SVGIG (reference sequence). The CDR3 region is CAAGGQGNTYEQYF. The CDR3 DNA sequence: TGTGCCGCGGGGGGACAGGGGAACACCTACGAGCAGTACTTC.

The chain recombines TRBV21-1 with TRBJ1-1; no check of the table's D call, TRBD1, against the DNA was made. TRBV21-1 is annotated as a pseudogene. The CDR3 is made up of 13 amino acids. CDR3 nucleotide sequence: TGTGCCAGCATGAAGGGGTTGAACACTGAAGCTTTCTTT. Amino acids: CASMKGLNTEAFF.

The chain uses TRBV7-9 and TRBJ1-6; 7 nucleotides align to TRBD1. Per the germline V gene, CDR1 is SEHNR and CDR2 is FQNEAQ (reference sequence). The CDR3 sequence is 14 residues long. V shed 5 bases and J 7 bases; nucleotides not matched to a gene: 5. CDR3 bases: TGTGCCAGCAGCCCTGGGACAGCAAATTCACCCCTCCACTTT. As protein: CASSPGTANSPLHF.